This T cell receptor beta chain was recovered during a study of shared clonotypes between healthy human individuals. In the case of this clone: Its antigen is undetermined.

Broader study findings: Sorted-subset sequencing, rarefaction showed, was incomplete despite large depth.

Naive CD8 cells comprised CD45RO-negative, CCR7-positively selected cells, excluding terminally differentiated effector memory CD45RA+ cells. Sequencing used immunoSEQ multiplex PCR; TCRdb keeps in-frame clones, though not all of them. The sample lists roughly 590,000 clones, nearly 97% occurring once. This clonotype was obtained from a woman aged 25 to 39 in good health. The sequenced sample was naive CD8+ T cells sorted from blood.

CDR3 sequence: CASSLVTHNEQFF. Written as DNA, the CDR3 is TGTGCCAGCAGCCTGGTAACCCACAATGAGCAGTTCTTC. The genes are TRBV5-6 and TRBJ2-1, with unresolved D. Germline V gene lookup returns CDR1 SGHDT and CDR2 YYEEEE. The ends were cut back, 4 bases at V and 5 bases at J, with 10 bases in the middle. The CDR3 extends over 13 amino acids.